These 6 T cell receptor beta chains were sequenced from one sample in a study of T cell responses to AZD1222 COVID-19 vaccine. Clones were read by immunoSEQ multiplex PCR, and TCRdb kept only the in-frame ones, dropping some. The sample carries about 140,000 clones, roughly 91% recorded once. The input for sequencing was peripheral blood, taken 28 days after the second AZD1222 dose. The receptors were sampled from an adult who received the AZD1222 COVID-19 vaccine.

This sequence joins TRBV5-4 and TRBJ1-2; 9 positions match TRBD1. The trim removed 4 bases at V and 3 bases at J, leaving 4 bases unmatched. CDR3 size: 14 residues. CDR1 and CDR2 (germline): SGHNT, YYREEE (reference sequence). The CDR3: CASSPGQGDYGYTF. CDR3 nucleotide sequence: TGTGCCAGCAGCCCGGGACAGGGTGACTATGGCTACACCTTC.

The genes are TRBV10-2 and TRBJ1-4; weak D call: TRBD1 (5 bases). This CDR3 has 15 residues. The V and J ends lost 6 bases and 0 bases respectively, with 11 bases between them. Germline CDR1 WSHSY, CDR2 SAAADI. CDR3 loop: CASRMGPATNEKLFF. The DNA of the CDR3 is TGCGCCAGCAGGATGGGGCCGGCAACTAATGAAAAACTGTTTTTT.

The CDR3 DNA sequence: TGTGCCAGCAGTGAAGCCCCGGGGGGGCCGGATGAGCAGTACTTC. It yields the protein CASSEAPGGPDEQYF. The chain recombines TRBV6-1 with TRBJ2-7, with 8 bases matching TRBD2. The V segment lost 0 bases and the J segment 7 bases; nucleotides outside the gene matches: 8. CDR3 size: 15 residues. The germline CDR1 and CDR2 sequences are MNHNS and SASEGT.

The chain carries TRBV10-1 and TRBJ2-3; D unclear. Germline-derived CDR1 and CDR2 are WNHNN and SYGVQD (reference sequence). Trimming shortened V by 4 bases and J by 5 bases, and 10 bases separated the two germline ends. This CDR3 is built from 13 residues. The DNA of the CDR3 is TGCGCCAGCAGTGGGGGTGTGGGAGATACGCAGTATTTT. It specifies CASSGGVGDTQYF.

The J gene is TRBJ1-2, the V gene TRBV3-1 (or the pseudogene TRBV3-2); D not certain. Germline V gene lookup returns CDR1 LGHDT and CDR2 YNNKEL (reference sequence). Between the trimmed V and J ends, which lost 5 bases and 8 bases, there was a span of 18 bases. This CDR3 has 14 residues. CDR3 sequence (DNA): TGTGCCAGCAGCGCGCAAACTGATACTGTAGGCTACACCTTC. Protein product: CASSAQTDTVGYTF.

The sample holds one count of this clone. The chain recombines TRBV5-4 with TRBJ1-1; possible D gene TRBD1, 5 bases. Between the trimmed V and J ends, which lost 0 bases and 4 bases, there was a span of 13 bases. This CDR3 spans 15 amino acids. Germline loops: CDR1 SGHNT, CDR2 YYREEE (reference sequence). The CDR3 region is CASSLAPGQGTEAFF. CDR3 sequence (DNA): TGTGCCAGCAGCTTGGCCCCAGGACAAGGCACTGAAGCTTTCTTT.